These 8 T cell receptor beta chains came from one sample sequenced in a study of cytomegalovirus exposure and HLA in healthy donors. 13 Jbeta primers and 60 Vbeta primers were used for the PCR. Method: immunoSEQ multiplex PCR; TCRdb's copy keeps in-frame clones and lacks some. The sample lists over 100,000 clones; roughly 74% were seen once. The sample was PBMCs. These TCRs come from a woman aged 25-40 years in good health and CMV-seronegative.

The rearrangement uses TRBV5-1 and TRBJ2-1; 8 bases are a match to TRBD2. Unmatched junction bases numbered 6, after V lost 0 bases and J lost 7 bases. The CDR3 is 15 amino acids. Germline values: CDR1 SGHRS, CDR2 YFSETQ. This CDR3 is CASSLGGLGSNEQFF. CDR3 nucleotide sequence: TGCGCCAGCAGCTTGGGGGGACTAGGCTCGAATGAGCAGTTCTTC.

The V and J genes are TRBV7-2 and TRBJ1-6, with D possibly matching TRBD1 (5 bases). Trimming stripped 7 bases from V and 0 bases from J, with 10 bases between. Germline CDR1 reads SGHTA; CDR2 reads FQGNSA. The CDR3 length is 15 residues. CDR3 amino acids: CASTEGSSYNSPLHF. CDR3 in DNA: TGTGCCAGCACGGAGGGGAGCTCCTATAATTCACCCCTCCACTTT.

The genes are TRBV27 and TRBJ2-2; TRBD2 agrees at 11 bases. Germline V CDR1 and CDR2: MNHEY, SMNVEV (reference sequence). The ends lost 4 bases at V and 6 bases at J; junction bases unmatched: 4. This CDR3 comprises 15 residues. The CDR3 loop reads CASSYSGGVPGELFF. The CDR3 DNA sequence: TGTGCCAGCAGTTATAGCGGGGGGGTTCCCGGGGAGCTGTTTTTT.

This chain links TRBV6-5 with TRBJ1-2; D perhaps matches TRBD1 (6 bases). V was pared by 6 bases and J by 5 bases, with 10 bases between. This CDR3 region has 12 residues. Germline V gene sequence: CDR1 MNHEY, CDR2 SVGAGI. The DNA for the CDR3 is TGTGCCAGCAGATCAGGGGTTTATGGCTACACCTTC. Translation: CASRSGVYGYTF.

This clone appeared once. CDR3 sequence reads: CAWSFPGLAPDTQYF. CDR3 nucleotides: TGTGCCTGGAGTTTTCCGGGACTAGCGCCAGATACGCAGTATTTT. This chain joins TRBV30 and TRBJ2-3; 10 bases fit TRBD2. V trimming: 2 bases; J trimming: 4 bases; junction bases outside the gene matches: 6. Germline V lookup: CDR1 GTSNPN, CDR2 SVGIG (reference sequence). This CDR3 contains 15 residues.

This chain links TRBV6-5 with TRBJ1-1; possible D gene TRBD1, 6 bases. Germline values: CDR1 MNHEY, CDR2 SVGAGI. The CDR3 consists of 13 residues. V shed 6 bases and J shed 7 bases, with 15 bases lying between them. Here the CDR3 DNA reads TGTGCCAGCAGCCCCCTGGACAGCCTTGAAGCTTTCTTT. This encodes CASSPLDSLEAFF.

This clone was seen a single time. The chain joins TRBV6-1 to TRBJ2-5; 10 nucleotides align to TRBD2. CDR1 and CDR2 (germline): MNHNS, SASEGT. This CDR3 has 18 residues. V shed 4 bases and J 5 bases; nucleotides not matched to a gene: 16. The CDR3 sequence is CASSGGRLAGVLGETQYF. The CDR3 DNA is TGTGCCAGCAGTGGGGGGCGGCTAGCGGGGGTCCTAGGGGAGACCCAGTACTTC.

This clone was seen only a few times. This chain uses TRBV6-5 with TRBJ2-3, with a possible D match to TRBD2 (6 bases). CDR1 is MNHEY, CDR2 SVGAGI, per germline. Trimming pared 3 bases from V and 1 base from J, leaving 11 bases between. The length of the CDR3 is 15 residues. CDR3 nucleotides: TGTGCCAGCAGTTATTCGGGGGTGGGCACAGATACGCAGTATTTT. This codes for CASSYSGVGTDTQYF.